This T cell receptor (beta chain) was identified in a study of T cells in Graves' hyperthyroidism and ophthalmopathy. This clonotype showed up many times. Its cognate antigen is unknown. Aged 18 to 65, the patients had hyperthyroidism that was newly diagnosed and had lasted under 2 months. Uncontrolled infection, other autoimmune disease, pregnancy or lactation excluded patients. Whole-study results and caveats: Most thyroid clonotypes that were expanded above 0.001 also turned up in blood. Ophthalmopathy was identified by the model a median approximately 6.4 months ahead of onset.

It was RNA transcripts that yielded the amplified TCR beta CDR3 regions. Initially, a first-round RT-PCR of the TCR CDR3 employed the HTBI primer set. TCRdb independently ran MiXCR on the multiplex PCR reads; one entry per CDR3 protein. This sample has around 400,000 distinct CDR3 sequences, with roughly 25% found just once. Germline CDR1 and CDR2: MDHEN and SYDVKM. The CDR3 contains 15 residues. V dropped 2 bases and J dropped 0; count of bases not matched to a gene: 3. This receptor was identified in a man aged 45-65 years with Graves' hyperthyroidism. Sample: blood. This rearrangement joins TRBV28 to TRBJ2-7; TRBD1 matches at 8 bases. DNA of the CDR3: TGTGCCAGCAGTTTAGGCGGGACAGGCTCCTACGAGCAGTACTTC. Protein: CASSLGGTGSYEQYF.